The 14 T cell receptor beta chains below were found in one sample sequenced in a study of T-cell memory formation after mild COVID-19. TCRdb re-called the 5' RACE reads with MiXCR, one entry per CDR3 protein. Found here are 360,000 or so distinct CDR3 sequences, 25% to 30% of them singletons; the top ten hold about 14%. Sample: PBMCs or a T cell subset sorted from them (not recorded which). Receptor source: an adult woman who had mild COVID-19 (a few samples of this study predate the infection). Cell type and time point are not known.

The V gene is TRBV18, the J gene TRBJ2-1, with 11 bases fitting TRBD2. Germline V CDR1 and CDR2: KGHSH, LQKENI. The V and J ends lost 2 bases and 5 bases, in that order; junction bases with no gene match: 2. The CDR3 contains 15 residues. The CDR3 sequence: CASSPKLAGDNEQFF. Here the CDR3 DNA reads TGTGCCAGCTCACCAAAACTAGCGGGGGACAATGAGCAGTTCTTC. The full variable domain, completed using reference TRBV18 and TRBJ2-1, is NAGVMQNPRHLVRRRGQEARLRCSPMKGHSHVYWYRQLPEEGLKFMVYLQKENIIDESGMPKERFSAEFPKEGPSILRIQQVVRGDSAAYFCASSPKLAGDNEQFFGPGTRLTVL.

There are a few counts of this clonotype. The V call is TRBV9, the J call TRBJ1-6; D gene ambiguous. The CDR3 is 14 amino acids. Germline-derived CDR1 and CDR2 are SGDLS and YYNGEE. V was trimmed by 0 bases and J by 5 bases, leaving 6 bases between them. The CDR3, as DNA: TGTGCCAGCAGCGTAGGGGGAGATAATTCACCCCTCCACTTT. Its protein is CASSVGGDNSPLHF.

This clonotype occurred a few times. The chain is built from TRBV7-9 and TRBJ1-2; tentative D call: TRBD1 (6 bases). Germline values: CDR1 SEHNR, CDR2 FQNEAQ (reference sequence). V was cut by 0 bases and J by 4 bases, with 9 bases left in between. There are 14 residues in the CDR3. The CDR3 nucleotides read TGTGCCAGCAGCTTAGCTGAACAGGGCTATGGCTACACCTTC. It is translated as CASSLAEQGYGYTF.

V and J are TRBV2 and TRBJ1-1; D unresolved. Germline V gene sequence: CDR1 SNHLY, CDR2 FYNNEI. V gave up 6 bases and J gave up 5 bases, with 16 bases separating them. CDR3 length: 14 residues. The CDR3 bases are TGTGCCAGCAGCGCTGCGGGGATCCCTACTGAAGCTTTCTTT. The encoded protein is CASSAAGIPTEAFF.

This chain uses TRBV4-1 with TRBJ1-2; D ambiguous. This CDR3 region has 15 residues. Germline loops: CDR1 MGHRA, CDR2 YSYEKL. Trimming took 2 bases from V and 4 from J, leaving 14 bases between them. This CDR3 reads CASSQPRAVFYGYTF. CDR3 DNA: TGCGCCAGCAGCCAACCCCGGGCAGTGTTCTATGGCTACACCTTC.

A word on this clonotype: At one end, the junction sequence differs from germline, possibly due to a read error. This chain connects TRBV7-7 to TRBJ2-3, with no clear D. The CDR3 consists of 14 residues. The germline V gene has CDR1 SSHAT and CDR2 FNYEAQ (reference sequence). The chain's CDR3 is CASSHGPNTDTQYF. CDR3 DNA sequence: TGTGCTAGCAGCCACGGCCCGAACACAGATACGCAGTATTTT.

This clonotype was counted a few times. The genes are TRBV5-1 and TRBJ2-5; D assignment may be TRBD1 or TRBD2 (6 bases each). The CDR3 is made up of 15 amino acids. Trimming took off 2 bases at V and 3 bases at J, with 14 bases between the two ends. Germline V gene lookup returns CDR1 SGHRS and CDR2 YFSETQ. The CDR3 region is CASSLGGGSEETQYF. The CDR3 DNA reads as TGCGCCAGCAGCTTAGGAGGGGGGTCCGAAGAGACCCAGTACTTC. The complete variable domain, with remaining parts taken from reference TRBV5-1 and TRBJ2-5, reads KAGVTQTPRYLIKTRGQQVTLSCSPISGHRSVSWYQQTPGQGLQFLFEYFSETQRNKGNFPGRFSGRQFSNSRSEMNVSTLELGDSALYLCASSLGGGSEETQYFGPGTRLLVL.

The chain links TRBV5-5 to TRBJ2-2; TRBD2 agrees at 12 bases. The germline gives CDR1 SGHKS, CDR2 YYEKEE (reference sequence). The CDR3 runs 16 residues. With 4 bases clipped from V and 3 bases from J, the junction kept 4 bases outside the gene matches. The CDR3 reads CASSLAGGPYTGELFF. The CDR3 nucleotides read TGTGCCAGCAGCCTAGCGGGGGGGCCTTACACCGGGGAGCTGTTTTTT. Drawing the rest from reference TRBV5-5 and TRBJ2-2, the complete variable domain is DAGVTQSPTHLIKTRGQQVTLRCSPISGHKSVSWYQQVLGQGPQFIFQYYEKEERGRGNFPDRFSARQFPNYSSELNVNALLLGDSALYLCASSLAGGPYTGELFFGEGSRLTVL.

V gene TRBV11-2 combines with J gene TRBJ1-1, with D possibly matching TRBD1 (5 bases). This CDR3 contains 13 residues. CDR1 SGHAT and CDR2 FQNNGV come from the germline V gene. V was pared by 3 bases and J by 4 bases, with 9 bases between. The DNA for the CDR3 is TGTGCCAGCAGCTTGGGCAGGGCCACTGAAGCTTTCTTT. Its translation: CASSLGRATEAFF.

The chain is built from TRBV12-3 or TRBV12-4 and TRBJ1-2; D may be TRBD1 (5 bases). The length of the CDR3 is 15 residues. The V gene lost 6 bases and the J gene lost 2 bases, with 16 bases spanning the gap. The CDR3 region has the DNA TGTGCCAGCAGCTTGGACACCCACCTCAACTATGGCTACACCTTC. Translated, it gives CASSLDTHLNYGYTF.

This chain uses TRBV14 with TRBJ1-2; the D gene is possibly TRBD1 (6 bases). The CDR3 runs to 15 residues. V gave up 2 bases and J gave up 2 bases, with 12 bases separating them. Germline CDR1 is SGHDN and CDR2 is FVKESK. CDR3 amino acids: CASSQQGFGNYGYTF. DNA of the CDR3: TGTGCCAGCAGCCAACAGGGGTTCGGGAACTATGGCTACACCTTC. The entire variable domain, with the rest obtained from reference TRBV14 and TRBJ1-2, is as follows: EAGVTQFPSHSVIEKGQTVTLRCDPISGHDNLYWYRRVMGKEIKFLLHFVKESKQDESGMPNNRFLAERTGGTYSTLKVQPAELEDSGVYFCASSQQGFGNYGYTFGSGTRLTVV.

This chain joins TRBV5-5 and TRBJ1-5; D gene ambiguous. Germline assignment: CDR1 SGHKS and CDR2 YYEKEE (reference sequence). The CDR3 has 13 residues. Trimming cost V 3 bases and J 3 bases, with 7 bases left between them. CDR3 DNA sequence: TGTGCCAGCAGCTCTAACCCCAATCAGCCCCAGCATTTT. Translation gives CASSSNPNQPQHF.

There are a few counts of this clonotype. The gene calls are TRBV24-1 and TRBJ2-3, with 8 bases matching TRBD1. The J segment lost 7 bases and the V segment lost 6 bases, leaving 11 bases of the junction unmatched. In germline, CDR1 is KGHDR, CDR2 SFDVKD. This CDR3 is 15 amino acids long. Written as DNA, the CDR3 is TGTGCCACCAGTACCCAAGGACAGGGTCGAAATACGCAGTATTTT. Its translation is CATSTQGQGRNTQYF.

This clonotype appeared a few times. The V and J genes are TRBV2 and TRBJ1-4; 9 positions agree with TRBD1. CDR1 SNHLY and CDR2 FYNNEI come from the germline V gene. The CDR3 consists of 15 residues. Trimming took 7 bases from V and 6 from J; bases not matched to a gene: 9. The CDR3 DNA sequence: TGTGCCAGCACCAAAAGGTGGACAGGGGATGAAAAACTGTTTTTT. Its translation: CASTKRWTGDEKLFF.